The 3 T cell receptor beta chains below were found in one sample sequenced in a study of technical replicates of blood from a few donors. Sequenced by immunoSEQ multiplex PCR; TCRdb stores in-frame clones only, minus some. The table lists under 15,000 clones, roughly 77% of them singletons. The sequenced material came from PBMCs. The receptors stem from a human donor in good health.

The chain combines TRBV5-1 with TRBJ2-5, with 10 bases aligning to TRBD2. CDR1 SGHRS and CDR2 YFSETQ come from the germline V gene. J was trimmed by 2 bases and V by 0 bases; bases with no gene match: 4. The CDR3 is 16 residues long. This CDR3 is CASSLGLAGEQETQYF. CDR3 coding DNA: TGCGCCAGCAGCTTGGGTCTAGCGGGAGAGCAAGAGACCCAGTACTTC. The full variable domain, completed using reference TRBV5-1 and TRBJ2-5, is KAGVTQTPRYLIKTRGQQVTLSCSPISGHRSVSWYQQTPGQGLQFLFEYFSETQRNKGNFPGRFSGRQFSNSRSEMNVSTLELGDSALYLCASSLGLAGEQETQYFGPGTRLLVL.

This clone came up once. The gene calls are TRBV28 and TRBJ2-3, with 8 nucleotides matching TRBD2. Germline CDR1 and CDR2: MDHEN and SYDVKM. The CDR3 has 14 amino acids. The V segment lost 2 bases and the J segment 5 bases; nucleotides outside the gene matches: 3. CDR3 DNA sequence: TGTGCCAGCAGTTTAGGAGCGGGAGTAGATACGCAGTATTTT. Translated: CASSLGAGVDTQYF. The whole variable domain, filled in from reference TRBV28 and TRBJ2-3, reads DVKVTQSSRYLVKRTGEKVFLECVQDMDHENMFWYRQDPGLGLRLIYFSYDVKMKEKGDIPEGYSVSREKKERFSLILESASTNQTSMYLCASSLGAGVDTQYFGPGTRLTVL.

The CDR3 loop is CASSLDPRRNMNTEAFF. The CDR3 coding sequence is TGTGCCAGCAGCTTAGATCCCAGGAGGAATATGAACACTGAAGCTTTCTTT. The chain employs TRBV11-2 and TRBJ1-1; D is undetermined. Germline V gene sequence: CDR1 SGHAT, CDR2 FQNNGV. The CDR3 sequence is 17 residues long. The V and J ends lost 0 bases and 0 bases respectively, with 14 bases between them.